The clone carrying this T cell receptor (beta chain) has a handful of counts. V was trimmed by 2 bases and J by 1 base, leaving 9 bases between them. The germline V gene has CDR1 MRHNA and CDR2 SNTAGT. CDR3 length equals 16 residues. As processed by the authors: Amplifying reference gene primers gave estimates of nucleated cell counts. Sequencing used immunoSEQ multiplex PCR; TCRdb keeps in-frame clones, though not all of them. V, J and clone size derive from that table, while D and trimming were established from the DNA sequence. This sample yields 13,000 to 15,000 clones, of which roughly 80% are seen a single time; roughly 28% belongs to the top ten. This record comes from a study of blood T cell repertoires in COVID-19.

The receptor was isolated from a human donor in a cohort sampled during active COVID-19. The sequenced sample was peripheral blood. The chain links TRBV6-4 to TRBJ2-6; TRBD2 might be the D (5 bases). CDR3 protein: CASSDEGRSGANVLTF. The CDR3 region has the DNA TGTGCCAGCAGTGACGAGGGTCGGTCTGGGGCCAACGTCCTGACTTTC.